The 18 T cell receptor beta chains listed next were all sequenced from one sample in a study of tumor-infiltrating lymphocytes in primary liver carcinoma (dated by TCRdb to about 2017). Total RNA and DNA were co-extracted from about 20-30 mg of bulk tissue with the AllPrep DNA/RNA mini kit, without cell sorting. TCRdb names Illumina HiSeq 2500 as the instrument used. TCRbeta-specific cDNA was reverse-transcribed from 500 ng total RNA using a constant-region primer and ProtoScript II reverse transcriptase. Three nested multiplex PCR rounds, following a slightly modified ARM-PCR procedure, were used to build the TCRbeta libraries. Multiplex TRBV1-TRBV30 forward primers and a Cbeta reverse primer were used in the first two PCR rounds, each of which was run for approximately 9 cycles. Using fastp trimming at Q25 and MiXCR clonotype assembly, TCRdb reanalyzed the public sequencing data and kept in-frame beta chains. For every CDR3 protein sequence, its rows merge into one entry that carries the most common genes and DNA. This sample lists 150,000 to 200,000 distinct CDR3 sequences; 70% to 90% were detected once. In total, the top ten clones hold about a sixth of the sample.

The sequenced sample was tumor tissue from primary liver carcinoma. The receptor source for this set is a man aged 35-49 years with primary liver carcinoma and hepatitis B virus infection.

For this clonotype: Since a much larger clone is just one base distant, this may be a read error. The chain recombines TRBV7-9 with TRBJ1-4; perhaps TRBD1 as D (6 bases). Germline loops: CDR1 SEHNR, CDR2 FQNEAQ (reference sequence). This CDR3 comprises 16 residues. CDR3 sequence: CANSGSSSGQNEKLFF. CDR3 coding DNA: TGTGCCAACAGCGGTTCGTCTTCGGGACAAAATGAAAAACTGTTTTTT.

On this clonotype: A read error may produce the germline difference seen at one junction end. The rearrangement links TRBV5-6 to TRBJ2-7; D unresolved. CDR1 SGHDT and CDR2 YYEEEE come from the germline V gene. The CDR3 is 15 residues long. CDR3 amino acids: CVSSRIWIGSYEQYF. CDR3 in DNA: TGTGTCAGCAGTCGGATATGGATAGGGTCCTACGAGCAGTACTTC. Full variable domain (outside the CDR3, taken from reference TRBV5-6 and TRBJ2-7): DAGVTQSPTHLIKTRGQQVTLRCSPKSGHDTVSWYQQALGQGPQFIFQYYEEEERQRGNFPDRFSGHQFPNYSSELNVNALLLGDSALYLCVSSRIWIGSYEQYFGPGTRLTVT.

In regard to this clonotype: At one end, the junction sequence differs from germline, possibly due to a read error. The chain links TRBV5-1 to TRBJ2-3; D is perhaps TRBD1 (6 bases). Germline assignment: CDR1 SGHRS and CDR2 YFSETQ. The CDR3 contains 14 residues. This chain's CDR3 is CSSSLGHNTDTQYF. The CDR3 bases are TGCTCCAGCAGTTTGGGACATAACACAGATACGCAGTATTTT.

Regarding this clonotype: This may come from a read error, since a much larger clone is one base off. The genes are TRBV11-2 and TRBJ2-5; D call uncertain. Germline CDR1 is SGHAT and CDR2 is FQNNGV. This CDR3 comprises 16 residues. The CDR3 here is CASSLVPGRLQEIQYF. The CDR3 nucleotides are TGTGCCAGCAGCTTAGTCCCGGGCCGCCTGCAGGAGATCCAGTACTTC.

For this clonotype: The junction does not match germline at one end; this may be a read error. The chain has TRBV11-3 and TRBJ2-1; D gene uncertain. CDR1 and CDR2 from the germline V gene are SGHNT and YENEEA. The CDR3 is made up of 12 amino acids. CDR3 coding DNA: TGTGCAAGCAGCTTAGGTGCCAATGAGCAGTTCTTC. It yields the protein CASSLGANEQFF.

This clonotype was seen ten or more times. The chain couples TRBV28 to TRBJ1-3; D is perhaps TRBD1 (5 bases). The CDR3 is made up of 15 amino acids. Germline assignment: CDR1 MDHEN and CDR2 SYDVKM. Trimming cost V 5 bases and J 2 bases, with 13 bases left between them. In DNA, the CDR3 is TGTGCCAGCAGTCCGAGTACAGGAACTGGAAACACCATATATTTT. This sequence encodes CASSPSTGTGNTIYF.

Comments on this clonotype: Compared with germline, one end of the junction differs, possibly owing to a read error. V gene TRBV6-1 combines with J gene TRBJ2-7; the D gene could be TRBD1 or TRBD2 (5 bases each). CDR1 is MNHNS, CDR2 SASEGT, per germline. The CDR3 is made up of 17 amino acids. In nucleotides, the CDR3 is TGCGCCAGCAGTGAAGGGGCCGGCGGGTGTAACGTGTACGAGCAGTATTTC. Amino acid sequence: CASSEGAGGCNVYEQYF.

The gene calls are TRBV29-1 and TRBJ1-1; no clear D. CDR3 length equals 13 residues. Germline assignment: CDR1 SQVTM and CDR2 ANQGSEA. V shed 6 bases and J shed 7 bases, with 18 bases lying between them. CDR3: CSVSNRWGIEAFF. The CDR3 nucleotides read TGCAGCGTCTCGAATCGGTGGGGAATTGAAGCTTTCTTT.

A note on this clonotype: It may be a read error: a sequence one base away is much more abundant. The CDR3 DNA reads TGTGCCAGCGGTCCCCCGGGACAGGGGAATCAGCCCCAGCATTTT. This translates into CASGPPGQGNQPQHF. The rearrangement links TRBV28 to TRBJ1-5; 10 bases match TRBD1. V trimming: 8 bases; J trimming: 4 bases; junction bases outside the gene matches: 8. Germline CDR1 MDHEN, CDR2 SYDVKM. This CDR3 contains 15 residues. Based on the CDR3 plus reference TRBV28 and TRBJ1-5, the full variable domain is DVKVTQSSRYLVKRTGEKVFLECVQDMDHENMFWYRQDPGLGLRLIYFSYDVKMKEKGDIPEGYSVSREKKERFSLILESASTNQTSMYLCASGPPGQGNQPQHFGDGTRLSIL.

Concerning this clonotype: Because the CDR3 is missing its conserved closing phenylalanine or tryptophan, this is likely a read error. The DNA is left out, because the CDR3 cannot be placed on it with certainty; the CDR3 is given as TCRdb lists it. V is TRBV6-6 and J is TRBJ2-1. Including both end residues, the CDR3 is 13 amino acids long. Per the germline V gene, CDR1 is MNHNY and CDR2 is SVGAGI (reference sequence). Here the CDR3 reads CASTSQPYNEQLI.

The chain joins TRBV29-1 to TRBJ2-7, with 11 bases matching TRBD1. CDR1 and CDR2 (germline): SQVTM, ANQGSEA. The length of the CDR3 is 14 residues. The trim removed 1 base at V and 6 bases at J, leaving 5 bases unmatched. The CDR3 is CSVEADRGRAEQYF. The CDR3 DNA reads TGCAGCGTTGAAGCGGACAGGGGGCGAGCCGAGCAGTACTTC.

For this clonotype: The CDR3 carries no conserved terminal phenylalanine or tryptophan, so it likely arises from a read error. This sequence joins TRBV11-2 and TRBJ2-3, with D tentatively TRBD2 (5 bases). In germline, CDR1 is SGHAT, CDR2 FQNNGV. The CDR3 is 15 amino acids. Written as DNA, the CDR3 is TGTGCCAGCAGCTTAGATTCTCCGGGAACAGATATGCAGTATCTT. This translates into CASSLDSPGTDMQYL.

This chain links TRBV12-3 or TRBV12-4 with TRBJ1-1, with D perhaps TRBD1 (5 bases). CDR3 size: 14 residues. V lost 8 bases to trimming and J lost 7 bases, with 20 bases between them. CDR3 DNA sequence: TGTGCCAGCGGTCCCCCCAGGGCAGGCATTGAAGCTTTCTTT. Its protein product is CASGPPRAGIEAFF.

The V call is TRBV7-9, the J call TRBJ1-1, with a possible D match to TRBD1 (5 bases). Germline lookup yields CDR1 SEHNR and CDR2 FQNEAQ (reference sequence). This CDR3 spans 16 amino acids. Trimming removed 0 bases at V and 5 bases at J, with 16 bases between. The CDR3 nucleotides read TGTGCCAGCAGCTTAGCGATGGGCTTGGGGCAAACTGAAGCTTTCTTT. This encodes CASSLAMGLGQTEAFF.

Remarks on this clonotype: Germline is not matched at one junction end, which may reflect a read error. DNA for the CDR3: TGTGCCGGCAGCTTAGATTTGGGGGTGGTTCAGCCCCAGCATTTT. It codes for CAGSLDLGVVQPQHF. The chain is built from TRBV11-3 and TRBJ1-5; weak D call: TRBD1 (5 bases). The CDR3 totals 15 residues. Germline V gene sequence: CDR1 SGHNT, CDR2 YENEEA.

A remark on this clonotype: Germline is not matched at one junction end, which may reflect a read error. CDR3 sequence (DNA): TGCAGCGCCGAACGGTACACCGAGGAGCTACTTTTT. This sequence encodes CSAERYTEELLF. The chain carries TRBV29-1 and TRBJ2-2; D gene ambiguous. Germline CDR1 and CDR2: SQVTM and ANQGSEA. CDR3 length: 12 amino acids.

Points on this clonotype: The junction departs from germline at one end; a sequencing error may be responsible. This chain uses TRBV7-9 with TRBJ2-7; D gene ambiguous. This CDR3 spans 13 amino acids. Per the germline V gene, CDR1 is SEHNR and CDR2 is FQNEAQ (reference sequence). The chain's CDR3 is CASNLNQAYEQYF. The CDR3 DNA follows: TGTGCCAGCAACTTAAATCAGGCCTACGAGCAGTACTTC.

This clonotype was detected only once. At one of its ends the junction is not consistent with the germline gene, which may arise from a read error. The V and J genes are TRBV12-3 or TRBV12-4 and TRBJ1-4; a weak D match, TRBD1 (5 bases). This CDR3 region has 14 residues. CDR3 in amino acids: CGSSSTTGNEKLFF. CDR3 bases: TGTGGCAGCAGTTCAACCACAGGCAATGAAAAACTGTTTTTT.